The text below deals with one T cell receptor (beta chain). Its matching antigen is unknown. Trimming removed 0 bases at V and 1 base at J, with 9 bases between. CDR3 length: 15 amino acids. Germline V gene data show CDR1 as MNHEY and CDR2 as SVGAGI. The sample comes from a study of T cell responses to AZD1222 COVID-19 vaccine. Overall study: Whether given at about 4 or about 12 weeks, second doses were pooled. Study-wide findings and caveats: At study baseline, merely a handful of AZD1222 recipients were seropositive. Dominant at 160-218 and 743-854, vaccine-associated CD4 TCRs also spanned spike. The sample set comprised mostly white British donors with more females, and clonal diversity was possibly underestimated.

Sequencing used immunoSEQ multiplex PCR; TCRdb keeps in-frame clones, though not all of them. The table has about 130,000 clones, over 85% seen once. Specimen: peripheral blood, collected on day 0 of AZD1222 vaccination. This sequence originates from an adult in good health. The chain links TRBV6-5 to TRBJ1-1; D perhaps matches TRBD1 (5 bases). CDR3 nucleotides: TGTGCCAGCAGTTACTCGATTCAGGGGAACACTGAAGCTTTCTTT. The encoded protein is CASSYSIQGNTEAFF.